These 11 T cell receptor beta chains were all obtained from the same sample, sequenced in a study of Graves' ophthalmopathy and Graves' hyperthyroidism. RNA transcripts served as template for amplifying TCR beta CDR3 sequences. First-round RT-PCR relied on HTBI primers, and a second-round multiplex PCR came next. One entry per CDR3 protein results from TCRdb running MiXCR on the multiplex PCR reads. Of almost 750,000 distinct CDR3 sequences listed, roughly 40% were seen once; the top ten hold less than 55%. Input material: peripheral blood. The source is an adult man with Graves' ophthalmopathy.

This clonotype was found many times. This rearrangement joins TRBV14 to TRBJ2-7, with unresolved D. Germline V gene sequence: CDR1 SGHDN, CDR2 FVKESK. V was clipped by 6 bases and J by 0 bases, with 9 bases between them. There are 13 residues in the CDR3. The CDR3 is CASRGRASYEQYF. The CDR3 DNA sequence: TGTGCCAGCAGAGGTAGGGCCTCCTACGAGCAGTACTTC.

This clonotype was counted between two and nine times. This chain links TRBV20-1 with TRBJ2-5, with D perhaps TRBD2 (6 bases). The germline V gene encodes CDR1 DFQATT and CDR2 SNEGSKA (reference sequence). V lost 3 bases, J lost 6 bases, and 14 bases lay in between. This CDR3 has 13 amino acids. This chain's CDR3 is CSARGLRLKTQYF. The CDR3 DNA is TGCAGTGCTAGGGGACTTCGGTTGAAGACCCAGTACTTC.

The chain couples TRBV29-1 to TRBJ2-5, with TRBD2 matching over 9 bases. Trimming removed 7 bases from V and 5 bases from J; junction bases left unmatched: 14. The CDR3 covers 15 residues. Germline V gene sequence: CDR1 SQVTM, CDR2 ANQGSEA. The CDR3 DNA sequence: TGCAGCGCCACGACTAGCGGCACCTACAATGAGACCCAGTACTTC. Translated, it gives CSATTSGTYNETQYF.

The rearrangement uses TRBV25-1 and TRBJ1-1; D not certain. Germline V gene data show CDR1 as MGHDK and CDR2 as SYGVNS. There are 11 residues in the CDR3. Trimming left V 3 bases short and J 13 bases short, with 12 bases between. The CDR3 coding sequence is TGTGCCAGCAGTGATGGCGGCAGGCATTTCTTT. This codes for CASSDGGRHFF.

This clonotype was counted many times. The V gene is TRBV7-9, the J gene TRBJ1-2; possible D gene TRBD1, 6 bases. Germline values: CDR1 SEHNR, CDR2 FQNEAQ (reference sequence). V was cut by 2 bases and J by 7 bases, with 11 bases left in between. The length of the CDR3 is 13 residues. This CDR3 is CASSLRGLGGYTF. In nucleotides, the CDR3 is TGTGCCAGCAGCTTACGGGGGCTCGGTGGCTACACCTTC.

The chain is built from TRBV7-2 and TRBJ2-2; D may match TRBD1 or TRBD2 (6 bases each). V was pared by 2 bases and J by 5 bases, with 12 bases between. This CDR3 contains 15 residues. Germline CDR1 SGHTA, CDR2 FQGNSA. The CDR3 region is CASSLPGARTGELFF. CDR3 sequence (DNA): TGTGCCAGCAGCTTACCGGGGGCGAGGACCGGGGAGCTGTTTTTT.

This clonotype was detected a few times. V and J are TRBV7-2 and TRBJ2-2, with 7 bases aligning to TRBD1. The CDR3 length is 18 residues. Per the germline V gene, CDR1 is SGHTA and CDR2 is FQGNSA. The V gene end was trimmed by 5 bases and the J gene end by 1 base; junction bases not matched to a gene: 13. CDR3 coding DNA: TGTGCCAGCAGCCCATTCGGGTCGACAGGGAGGAACACCGGGGAGCTGTTTTTT. Its translation: CASSPFGSTGRNTGELFF.

This clonotype showed up many times. The rearrangement joins TRBV9 to TRBJ1-2; D is uncertain. Germline CDR1 is SGDLS and CDR2 is YYNGEE. The CDR3 runs to 12 residues. V lost 1 base to trimming and J lost 7 bases, with 8 bases between them. CDR3 residues: CASSVLRGGYTF. CDR3 bases: TGTGCCAGCAGCGTATTGCGCGGTGGCTACACCTTC.

The genes are TRBV13 and TRBJ2-7; TRBD1 might be the D (5 bases). The CDR3 is 14 amino acids. V lost 5 bases, J lost 0 bases, and 11 bases lay in between. Germline V gene sequence: CDR1 PRHDT, CDR2 FYEKMQ (reference sequence). In DNA form, the CDR3 reads TGTGCCAGCAGCCTAACGACAGCCTCCTACGAGCAGTACTTC. It codes for CASSLTTASYEQYF.

This clonotype was counted once. This chain links TRBV7-6 with TRBJ2-7; TRBD2 agrees at 10 bases. The CDR3 sequence is 15 residues long. J lost 1 base, V lost 5 bases, and 5 bases had no gene match. CDR1 and CDR2 (germline): SGHVS, FNYEAQ. The CDR3 is CASSPGTSESYEQYF. The CDR3 coding sequence is TGTGCCAGCAGCCCCGGGACTAGCGAGTCCTACGAGCAGTACTTC.

This clonotype showed up just a few times. The chain is built from TRBV19 and TRBJ1-1; D gene uncertain. Trimming took 4 bases from V and 0 from J, leaving 9 bases between them. Germline V gene sequence: CDR1 LNHDA, CDR2 SQIVND (reference sequence). CDR3 length: 14 residues. The CDR3 DNA sequence: TGTGCCAGTAGTAGGGCGGCTATGAACACTGAAGCTTTCTTT. Translation gives CASSRAAMNTEAFF. The full variable domain, rest sourced from reference TRBV19 and TRBJ1-1, is DGGITQSPKYLFRKEGQNVTLSCEQNLNHDAMYWYRQDPGQGLRLIYYSQIVNDFQKGDIAEGYSVSREKKESFPLTVTSAQKNPTAFYLCASSRAAMNTEAFFGQGTRLTVV.